This record concerns one T cell receptor (beta chain) sequence. The repertoire was sequenced with immunoSEQ multiplex PCR; TCRdb's copy has only in-frame clones and lacks some. Seen here are roughly 140,000 clones, 82% observed once, and the top ten hold about 4%. These data originate in a study of blood T cell repertoires in COVID-19. Sequencing was performed on peripheral blood. This sequence originates from a woman older than 75 with acute or convalescent COVID-19.

DNA of the CDR3: TGCGCCAGCAGCTTAAGGACAGGGGCCTACGAGCAGTACTTC. Residues: CASSLRTGAYEQYF. The J gene is TRBJ2-7, the V gene TRBV5-1, with 9 bases lining up with TRBD1. Germline CDR1 and CDR2: SGHRS and YFSETQ. The CDR3 length is 14 residues. With 2 bases clipped from V and 2 bases from J, the junction kept 2 bases outside the gene matches.